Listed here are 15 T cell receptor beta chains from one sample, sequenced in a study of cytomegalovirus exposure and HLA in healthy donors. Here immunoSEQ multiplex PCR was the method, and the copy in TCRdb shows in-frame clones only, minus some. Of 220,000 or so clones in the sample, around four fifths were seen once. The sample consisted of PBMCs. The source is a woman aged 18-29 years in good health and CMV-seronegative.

CDR3 nucleotide sequence: TGTGCCTGGAGGGTAGCGGGGAGCTCCTACGAGCAGTACTTC. Protein: CAWRVAGSSYEQYF. The V call is TRBV30, the J call TRBJ2-7; the match to TRBD2 covers 8 bases. V lost 3 bases, J lost 0 bases, and 4 bases stayed unmatched. Per the germline V gene, CDR1 is GTSNPN and CDR2 is SVGIG (reference sequence). This CDR3 comprises 14 residues.

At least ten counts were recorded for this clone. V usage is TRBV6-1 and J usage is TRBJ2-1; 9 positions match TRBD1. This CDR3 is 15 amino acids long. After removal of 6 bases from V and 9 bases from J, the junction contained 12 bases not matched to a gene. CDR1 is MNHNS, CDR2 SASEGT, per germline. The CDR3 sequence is CASSGTGTGWSEQFF. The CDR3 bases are TGTGCCAGCAGCGGGACCGGGACAGGGTGGAGTGAGCAGTTCTTC.

CDR3 sequence (DNA): TGTGCCAGCACGGACCGGGGAAACACTGAAGCTTTCTTT. Protein sequence: CASTDRGNTEAFF. The V and J genes are TRBV25-1 and TRBJ1-1, with D unresolved. V was clipped by 7 bases and J by 2 bases, with 11 bases between them. This CDR3 has 13 amino acids. The germline gives CDR1 MGHDK, CDR2 SYGVNS.

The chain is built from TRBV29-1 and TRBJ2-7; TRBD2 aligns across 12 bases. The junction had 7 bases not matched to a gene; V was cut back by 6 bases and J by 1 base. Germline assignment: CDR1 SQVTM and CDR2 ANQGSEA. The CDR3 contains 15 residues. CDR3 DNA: TGCAGCGTCACACTAGCGGGGGGATTATCCTACGAGCAGTACTTC. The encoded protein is CSVTLAGGLSYEQYF.

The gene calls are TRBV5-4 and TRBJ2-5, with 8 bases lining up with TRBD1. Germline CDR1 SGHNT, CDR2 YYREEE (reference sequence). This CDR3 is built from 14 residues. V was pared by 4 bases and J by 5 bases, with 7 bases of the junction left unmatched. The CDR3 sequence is CASSPGQGGETQYF. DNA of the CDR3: TGTGCCAGCAGCCCCGGACAGGGCGGGGAGACCCAGTACTTC.

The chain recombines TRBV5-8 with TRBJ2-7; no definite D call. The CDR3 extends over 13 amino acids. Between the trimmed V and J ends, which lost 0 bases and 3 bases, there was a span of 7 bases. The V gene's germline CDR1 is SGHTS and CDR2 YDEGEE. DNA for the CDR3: TGTGCCAGCAGCTTGGTCGGCAACTACGAGCAGTACTTC. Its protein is CASSLVGNYEQYF.

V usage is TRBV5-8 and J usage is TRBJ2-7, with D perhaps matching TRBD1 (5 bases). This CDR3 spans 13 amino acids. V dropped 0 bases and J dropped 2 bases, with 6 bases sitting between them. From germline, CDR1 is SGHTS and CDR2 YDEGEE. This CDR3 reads CASSLAGPYEQYF. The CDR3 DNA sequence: TGTGCCAGCAGCTTGGCAGGGCCCTACGAGCAGTACTTC.

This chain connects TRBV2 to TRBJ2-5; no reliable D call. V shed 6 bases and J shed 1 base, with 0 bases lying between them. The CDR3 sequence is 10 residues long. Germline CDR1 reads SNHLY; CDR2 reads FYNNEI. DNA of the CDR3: TGTGCCAGCAGCCAAGAGACCCAGTACTTC. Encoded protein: CASSQETQYF.

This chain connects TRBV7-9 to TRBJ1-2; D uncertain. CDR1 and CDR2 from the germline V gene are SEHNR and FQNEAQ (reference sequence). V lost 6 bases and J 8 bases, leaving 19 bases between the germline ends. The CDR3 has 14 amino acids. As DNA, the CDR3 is TGTGCCAGCAGTTCTAATACCCCGTTGGGGGGCTACACCTTC. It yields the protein CASSSNTPLGGYTF.

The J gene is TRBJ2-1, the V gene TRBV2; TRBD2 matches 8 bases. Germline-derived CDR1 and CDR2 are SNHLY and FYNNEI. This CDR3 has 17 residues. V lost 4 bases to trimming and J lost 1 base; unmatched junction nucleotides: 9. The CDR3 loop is CASSGTSGRASYNEQFF. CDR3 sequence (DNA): TGTGCCAGCAGTGGGACCTCCGGGAGGGCGTCCTACAATGAGCAGTTCTTC.

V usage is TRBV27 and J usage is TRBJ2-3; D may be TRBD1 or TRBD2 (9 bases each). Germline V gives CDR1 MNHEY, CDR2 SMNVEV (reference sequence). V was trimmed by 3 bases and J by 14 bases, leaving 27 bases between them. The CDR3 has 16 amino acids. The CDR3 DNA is TGTGCCAGCAGTTTTATGGGACAGGGACCAGGACTAGCGTTGTATTTT. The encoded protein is CASSFMGQGPGLALYF.

CDR3 protein: CATEVTSTDTQYF. The CDR3 bases are TGCGCCACCGAGGTCACCAGCACAGATACGCAGTATTTT. The chain recombines TRBV10-2 with TRBJ2-3; D not resolved. Looked up from germline, CDR1 is WSHSY and CDR2 is SAAADI. The V and J ends lost 10 bases and 0 bases respectively, with 11 bases between them. The length of the CDR3 is 13 residues.

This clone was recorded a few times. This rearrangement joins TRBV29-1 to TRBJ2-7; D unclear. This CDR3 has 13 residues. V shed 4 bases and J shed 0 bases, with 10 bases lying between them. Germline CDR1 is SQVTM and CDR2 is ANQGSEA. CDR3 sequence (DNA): TGCAGCGTTGTTTTAGTCGGCTCCTACGAGCAGTACTTC. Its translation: CSVVLVGSYEQYF.

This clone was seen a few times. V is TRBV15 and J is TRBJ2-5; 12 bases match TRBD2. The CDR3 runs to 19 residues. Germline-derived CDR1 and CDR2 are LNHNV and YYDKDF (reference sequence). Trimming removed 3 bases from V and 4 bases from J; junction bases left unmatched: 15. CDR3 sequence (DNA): TGTGCCACCAGCAGTTTAACGCAACTAGCGGGAGGATCTCTAGAGACCCAGTACTTC. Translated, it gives CATSSLTQLAGGSLETQYF.

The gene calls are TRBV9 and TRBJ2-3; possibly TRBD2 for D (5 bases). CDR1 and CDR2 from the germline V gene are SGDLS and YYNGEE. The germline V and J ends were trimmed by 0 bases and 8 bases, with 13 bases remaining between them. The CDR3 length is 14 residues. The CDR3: CASSVEPGRGTQYF. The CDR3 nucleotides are TGTGCCAGCAGCGTAGAACCAGGTCGGGGTACGCAGTATTTT.